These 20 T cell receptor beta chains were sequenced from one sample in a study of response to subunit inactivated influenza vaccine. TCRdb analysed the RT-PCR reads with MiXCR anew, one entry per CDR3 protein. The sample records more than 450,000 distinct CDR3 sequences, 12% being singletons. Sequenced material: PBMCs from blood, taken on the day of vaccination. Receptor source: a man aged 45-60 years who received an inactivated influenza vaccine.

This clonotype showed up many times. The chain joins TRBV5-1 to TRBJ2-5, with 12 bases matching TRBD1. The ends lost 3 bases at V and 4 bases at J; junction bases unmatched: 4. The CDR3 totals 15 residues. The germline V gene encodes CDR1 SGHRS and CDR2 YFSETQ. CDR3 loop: CASSSGQGAGETQYF. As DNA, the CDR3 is TGCGCCAGCAGCTCGGGACAGGGGGCAGGAGAGACCCAGTACTTC.

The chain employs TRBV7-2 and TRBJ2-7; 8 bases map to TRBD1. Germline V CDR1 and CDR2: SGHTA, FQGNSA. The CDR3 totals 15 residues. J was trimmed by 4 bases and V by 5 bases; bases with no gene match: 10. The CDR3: CASSAAGTGRYEQYF. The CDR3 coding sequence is TGTGCCAGCAGCGCCGCCGGGACAGGTCGGTACGAGCAGTACTTC.

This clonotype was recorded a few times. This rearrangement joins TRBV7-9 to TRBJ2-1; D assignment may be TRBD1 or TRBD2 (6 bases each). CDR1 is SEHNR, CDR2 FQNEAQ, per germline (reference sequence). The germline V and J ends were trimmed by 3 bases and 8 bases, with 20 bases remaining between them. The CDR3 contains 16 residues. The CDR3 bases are TGTGCCAGCAGCTTGTCATCCGGGACTGGGGGCGATGAGCAGTTCTTC. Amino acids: CASSLSSGTGGDEQFF.

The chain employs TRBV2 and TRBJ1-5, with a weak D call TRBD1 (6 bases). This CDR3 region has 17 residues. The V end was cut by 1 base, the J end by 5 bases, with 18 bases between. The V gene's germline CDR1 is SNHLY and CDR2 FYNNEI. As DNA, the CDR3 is TGTGCCAGCAGTGAAGGCGGGGGGCTGGCCGGATATCAGCCCCAGCATTTT. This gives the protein CASSEGGGLAGYQPQHF.

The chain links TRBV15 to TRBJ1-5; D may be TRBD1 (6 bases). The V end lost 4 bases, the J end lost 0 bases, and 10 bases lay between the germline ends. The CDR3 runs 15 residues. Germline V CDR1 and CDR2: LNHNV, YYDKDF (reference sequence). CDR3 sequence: CATSTTGYSNQPQHF. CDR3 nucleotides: TGTGCCACCAGCACTACAGGGTATAGCAATCAGCCCCAGCATTTT.

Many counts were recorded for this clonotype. The CDR3 loop is CGAGGGGTDTQYF. DNA for the CDR3: TGTGGCGCCGGAGGGGGCGGCACAGATACGCAGTATTTT. V and J are TRBV10-3 and TRBJ2-3, with D possibly being TRBD1 (7 bases). Germline CDR1 reads ENHRY; CDR2 reads SYGVKD. CDR3 length: 13 amino acids.

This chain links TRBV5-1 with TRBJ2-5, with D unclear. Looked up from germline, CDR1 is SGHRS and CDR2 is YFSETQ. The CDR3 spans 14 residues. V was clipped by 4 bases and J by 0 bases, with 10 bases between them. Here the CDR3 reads CASSIALNQETQYF. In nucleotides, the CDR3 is TGCGCCAGCAGCATCGCCTTAAACCAAGAGACCCAGTACTTC.

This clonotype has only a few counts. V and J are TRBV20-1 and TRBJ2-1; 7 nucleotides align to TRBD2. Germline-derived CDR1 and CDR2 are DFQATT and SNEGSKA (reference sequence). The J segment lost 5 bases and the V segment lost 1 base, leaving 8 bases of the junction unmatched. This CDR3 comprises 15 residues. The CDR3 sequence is CSARVGGRANNEQFF. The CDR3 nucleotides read TGCAGTGCTAGAGTCGGCGGGAGAGCGAACAATGAGCAGTTCTTC.

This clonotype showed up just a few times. Written as DNA, the CDR3 is TGTGCCAGCAGTATAGACATGACCTACGAGCAGTACTTC. It specifies CASSIDMTYEQYF. J is TRBJ2-7 and V is TRBV12-3 or TRBV12-4, with unresolved D. This CDR3 spans 13 amino acids. V was shortened by 5 bases and J by 2 bases, with 10 bases between the two germline ends.

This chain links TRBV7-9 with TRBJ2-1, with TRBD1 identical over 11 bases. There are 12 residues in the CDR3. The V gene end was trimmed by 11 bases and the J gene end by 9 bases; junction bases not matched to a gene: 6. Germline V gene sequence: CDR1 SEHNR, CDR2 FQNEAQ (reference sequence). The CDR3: CAGGQGAFEQFF. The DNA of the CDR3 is TGTGCCGGCGGACAGGGGGCTTTTGAGCAGTTCTTC.

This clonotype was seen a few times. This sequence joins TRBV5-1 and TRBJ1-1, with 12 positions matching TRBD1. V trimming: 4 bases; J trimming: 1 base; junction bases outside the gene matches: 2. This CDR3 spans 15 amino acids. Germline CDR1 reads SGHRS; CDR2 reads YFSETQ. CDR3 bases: TGCGCCAGCAGCAGGGGACAGGGGGCGAACACTGAAGCTTTCTTT. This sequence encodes CASSRGQGANTEAFF.

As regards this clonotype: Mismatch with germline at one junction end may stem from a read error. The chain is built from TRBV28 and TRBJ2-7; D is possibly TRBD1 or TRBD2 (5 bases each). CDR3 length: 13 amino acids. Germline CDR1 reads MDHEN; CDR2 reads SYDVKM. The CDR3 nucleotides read TGTGCCAGCAAGCCGGGGACGAATACGAGAATAGACTTC. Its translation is CASKPGTNTRIDF.

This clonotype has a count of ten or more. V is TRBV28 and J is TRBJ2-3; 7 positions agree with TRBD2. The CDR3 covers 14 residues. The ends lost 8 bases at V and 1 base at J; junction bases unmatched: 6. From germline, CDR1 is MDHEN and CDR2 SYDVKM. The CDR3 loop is CASRPRGGTDTQYF. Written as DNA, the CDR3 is TGTGCCAGCCGACCCCGGGGGGGCACAGATACGCAGTATTTT.

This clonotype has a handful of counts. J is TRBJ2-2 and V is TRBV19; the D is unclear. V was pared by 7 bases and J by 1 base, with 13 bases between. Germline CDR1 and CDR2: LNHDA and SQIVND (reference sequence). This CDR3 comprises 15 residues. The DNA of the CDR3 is TGTGCCAGTACCCCACAATCAGTGAACACCGGGGAGCTGTTTTTT. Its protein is CASTPQSVNTGELFF. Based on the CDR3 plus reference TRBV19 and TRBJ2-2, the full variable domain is DGGITQSPKYLFRKEGQNVTLSCEQNLNHDAMYWYRQDPGQGLRLIYYSQIVNDFQKGDIAEGYSVSREKKESFPLTVTSAQKNPTAFYLCASTPQSVNTGELFFGEGSRLTVL.

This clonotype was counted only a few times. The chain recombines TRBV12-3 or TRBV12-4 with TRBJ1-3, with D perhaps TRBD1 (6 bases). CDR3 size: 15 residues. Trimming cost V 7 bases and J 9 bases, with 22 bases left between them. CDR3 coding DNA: TGTGCCAGCAAGCCACAGGGCCCCGATGTTGCCACCATATATTTT. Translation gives CASKPQGPDVATIYF.

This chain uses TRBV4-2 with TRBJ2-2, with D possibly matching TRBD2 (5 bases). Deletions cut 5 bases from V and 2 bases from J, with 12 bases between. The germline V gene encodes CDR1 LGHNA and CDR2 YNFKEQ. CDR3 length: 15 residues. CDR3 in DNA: TGTGCCAGCAGCGCAGCGGTGGCCAACACCGGGGAGCTGTTTTTT. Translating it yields CASSAAVANTGELFF.

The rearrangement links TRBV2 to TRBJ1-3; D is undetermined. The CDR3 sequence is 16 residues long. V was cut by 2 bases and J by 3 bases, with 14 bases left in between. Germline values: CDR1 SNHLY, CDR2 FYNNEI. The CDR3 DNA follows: TGTGCCAGCAGTGAATTGTACAGTATCGGTGGAAACACCATATATTTT. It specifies CASSELYSIGGNTIYF.

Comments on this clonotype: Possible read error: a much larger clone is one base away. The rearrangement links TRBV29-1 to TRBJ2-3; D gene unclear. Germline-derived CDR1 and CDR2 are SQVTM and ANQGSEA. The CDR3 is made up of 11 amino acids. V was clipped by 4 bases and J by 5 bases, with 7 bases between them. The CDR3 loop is CSVVTGDTQYF. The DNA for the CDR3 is TGCAGCGTTGTAACGGGAGATACGCAGTATTTT.

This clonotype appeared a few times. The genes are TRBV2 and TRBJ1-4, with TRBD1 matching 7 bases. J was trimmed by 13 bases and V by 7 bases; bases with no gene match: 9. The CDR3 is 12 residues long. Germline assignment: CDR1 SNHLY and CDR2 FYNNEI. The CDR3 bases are TGTGCCAGCACCAGGGACAGCCGACCACTGTTTTTT. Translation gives CASTRDSRPLFF.

The CDR3 sequence is CASSHGLAGGNSYEQYF. The DNA of the CDR3 is TGTGCCAGCAGCCACGGACTAGCGGGAGGGAACTCCTACGAGCAGTACTTC. The rearrangement joins TRBV11-2 to TRBJ2-7, with 15 bases that match TRBD2. The CDR3 consists of 17 residues. V shed 5 bases and J 0 bases; nucleotides not matched to a gene: 5. In germline, CDR1 is SGHAT, CDR2 FQNNGV.